This TCR beta chain was observed in a study of response to subunit inactivated influenza vaccine. The study's findings and limits: The authors proposed limited new T cell recruitment per seasonal influenza vaccination.

Germline V gene data show CDR1 as MNHEY and CDR2 as SVGAGI. The J segment lost 8 bases and the V segment lost 4 bases, leaving 5 bases of the junction unmatched. There are 14 residues in the CDR3. A word on this clonotype: Antigen unknown.

TCRdb called the RT-PCR reads again in MiXCR, with one record for every CDR3 protein. This table has over 300,000 distinct CDR3 sequences, roughly a fifth appearing once. The sequencing used PBMCs from blood, collected about 19 months after vaccination. The receptor was isolated from a man aged 50 to 69 who received an inactivated influenza vaccine. The V call is TRBV6-5, the J call TRBJ1-4; TRBD1 agrees at 9 bases. CDR3 sequence: CASSSTGGKEKLFF. Written as DNA, the CDR3 is TGTGCCAGCAGTTCGACAGGGGGTAAAGAAAAACTGTTTTTT.